This T cell receptor (beta chain) was observed in a study of T cell responses to AZD1222 COVID-19 vaccine (dated by TCRdb to the early 2020s). Turning to the overall study: TCR sequencing covered roughly 230 trial participants: about 210 given two doses of AZD1222 and about 26 given two doses of MenACWY control vaccine. Trial participants were enrolled by age into 18-55, 56-69 and 70-plus year subgroups, with roughly 150, 30 and 60 TCR-sequenced participants respectively. What the research found in general, with its limitations: Participants were mostly white British, with more females than males. The authors suggested clonal diversity may have been underestimated. Reportedly, close to half of the unique spike-specific TCRs recognized epitopes lying outside the regions that are mutated in the B.1.351 and B.1.1.7 variants. The 56-69-year group was small, and its depth increase did not reach significance, likely because of low power. A significant rise in spike-specific TCR breadth and depth was observed after two AZD1222 doses relative to day 0 and relative to MenACWY recipients. Because no day 14 peak-response samples were available, the repertoires could be characterized only after the peak T cell response. CD4 TCRs associated with the vaccine covered the entire spike protein, and the dominant responses were in regions 160-218 and 743-854. Only 5 to 7 AZD1222 recipients were SARS-CoV-2 seropositive at baseline, limiting conclusions about previously exposed vaccinees.

The sample's time point label, in plain terms: about 28 days (+/-7) after the second vaccine dose. Read against the paper, the sample's treatment or condition label means: meningococcal conjugate vaccine given as trial control. The vaccinee samples were drawn from two UK trials, COV001 and COV002, one of which was a single-blind randomized controlled phase 2/3 trial testing AZD1222 (ChAdOx1 nCoV-19) in healthy adults. Trial participant PBMC samples were collected at day 0 and day 28 after the second dose for TCRbeta chain sequencing. The CDR3 regions of human TCRbeta chains were analyzed by immunosequencing. The paper's data handling went like this. TCRs in the repertoires were compared against a reference library of SARS-CoV-2-specific TCRs that had been generated with the MIRA antigen-specificity platform. Breadth was defined as the fraction of unique TCRs that were SARS-CoV-2-associated, and depth was defined as the fraction of total T cells that were SARS-CoV-2-associated. Each spike-specific TCR was assigned to its reactive spike region and to a CD4 or CD8 class using the MIRA data. Log10-transformed breadth and depth values were compared by one-way ANOVA with Sidak's multiple comparisons tests. TCRdb took over this immuneACCESS table, retaining in-frame rearrangements with V and J assigned. Such tables are incomplete; in checked studies, under half of the missing clones stem from an unresolved V gene, and the remainder is unexplained. V and J calls and clone size follow that table, whereas D and trimming were derived from the DNA. In this sample the table shows roughly 200,000 clones, just under 95% of which occur a single time. The ten largest clones add up to more than 0.85% of the sample.

The germline V gene (reference sequence) yields SEHNR for CDR1 and FQNEAQ for CDR2. The CDR3 numbers 16 residues from cysteine through phenylalanine. Kept here is only the CDR3 DNA, which spans 48 bases and is read in frame from base 1. Relative to germline, V is 5 bases shorter and J is 6 bases shorter, with 22 bases between their ends. Concerning this clone itself: Which antigen it targets is not known. No much larger clone is present one base from it, and per-base qualities are unavailable.

The TCR was taken from an adult who received the MenACWY meningococcal vaccine as a control. Here the sequenced sample was peripheral blood, taken 28 days after the second dose of the MenACWY control vaccine. The sequence is built from TRBV7-9 and TRBJ1-1; too little of a D gene remains to name it. The CDR3 is CASSPPSNPRGAEAFF. Here is the DNA: TGTGCCAGCAGCCCACCAAGCAACCCGAGAGGCGCTGAAGCTTTCTTT.